These T cell receptor beta chains were read from a single sample in a study of T cell changes during pregnancy in multiple sclerosis. Some clones are missing from TCRdb's copy, which holds only in-frame ones; the method was immunoSEQ multiplex PCR. The data show about 44,000 clones, with 95% to 97% seen just once and about 0.92% held by the top ten. The material sequenced was peripheral blood, taken in the second trimester of pregnancy. These receptors all stem from a female donor with multiple sclerosis, enrolled in a pregnancy study. The CDR3 runs from the conserved cysteine through the conserved F or W. The D gene is left open where the match is weak. Size is stated for part of the rows, as once, few or many counts, or as a class when the clone is expanded.

-,TRBV7-9,TRBJ2-2,TRBD1,TGTGCCAGCAGCGCATGGGACAGGGCGACCGGGGAGCTGTTTTTT,CASSAWDRATGELFF
-,TRBV10-3,TRBJ1-1,TRBD1,TGTGCCATCAGTGCGATGACAGGGGGAGGTAGGAACACTGAAGCTTTCTTT,CAISAMTGGGRNTEAFF
-,TRBV14,TRBJ1-1,-,TGTGCCAGCAGCCAAGTCCGTCCCCGAGGGAACACTGAAGCTTTCTTT,CASSQVRPRGNTEAFF
-,TRBV6-4,TRBJ2-1,TRBD1,TGTGCCAGCAGTGGGACGGGACAGGGTATTAATGAGCAGTTCTTC,CASSGTGQGINEQFF
-,TRBV7-2,TRBJ2-7,-,TGTGCCAGCAGCTTCTCCGGGACACTTAGTGGCGAGCAGTACTTC,CASSFSGTLSGEQYF
-,TRBV19,TRBJ1-1,-,TGTGCCAGTAGGCCATCTCGGGGTTCGAACACTGAAGCTTTCTTT,CASRPSRGSNTEAFF
-,TRBV7-2,TRBJ2-1,-,TGTGCCAGCAGTCTAGGTCGTTGGGACAATGAGCAGTTCTTC,CASSLGRWDNEQFF
once,TRBV5-1,TRBJ2-1,-,TGCGCCAGCAGCTTTGCTGAGGGCGGGATAAACCAGTTCTTC,CASSFAEGGINQFF
-,TRBV5-5,TRBJ2-1,TRBD2,TGTGCCAGCTGGGGGGGCAATGAGCAGTTCTTC,CASWGGNEQFF
-,TRBV6-1,TRBJ2-3,TRBD2,TGTGCCAGCAGTGAAGGGACTAGCCGTGGAGATACGCAGTATTTT,CASSEGTSRGDTQYF
-,TRBV4-2,TRBJ2-1,TRBD1,TGTGCCAGCAGCCTCCAGGGGGCTGGTCATCATGAGCAGTTCTTC,CASSLQGAGHHEQFF
once,TRBV28,TRBJ1-1,TRBD1,TGTGCCAGCAGTTTTTACAGGGGGGGGAACACTGAAGCTTTCTTT,CASSFYRGGNTEAFF